This T cell receptor (beta chain) derives from a study of cytomegalovirus exposure and HLA in healthy donors. Notes on this clone: Its antigen is still unknown.

PCR primers comprised 60 Vbeta and 13 Jbeta primers. Here immunoSEQ multiplex PCR was the method, and the copy in TCRdb shows in-frame clones only, minus some. The sample holds about 190,000 clones; around 86% are singletons and the top ten take roughly 0.75%. Study findings and constraints: Another analysis was done later, and it associated 15,000 or so TCR beta sequences with HLA alleles at 0.05 false discovery rate. The study listed approximately 170 cytomegalovirus-associated TCR beta chains. The sole available immune exposure information was CMV serostatus.

Among the donors, all were healthy bone marrow donors. Source material: PBMCs. This clonotype was sampled from a woman aged 18 to 35 in good health and CMV-seronegative.

The CDR3 protein is CASSYRGERGYTF. In DNA form, the CDR3 reads TGTGCCAGCAGTTACAGGGGTGAGCGTGGCTACACCTTC. This chain uses TRBV6-6 with TRBJ1-2; the D gene is possibly TRBD1 (5 bases). CDR1 MNHNY and CDR2 SVGAGI come from the germline V gene (reference sequence). The V and J ends lost 2 bases and 7 bases respectively, with 11 bases between them. The CDR3 is made up of 13 amino acids.